This note documents a single T cell receptor beta chain sequence. V gave up 3 bases and J gave up 4 bases, with 7 bases separating them. The CDR3 is 13 amino acids. From germline, CDR1 is SGHVS and CDR2 FNYEAQ. This entry is derived from a study of blood T cell repertoires in COVID-19. Study summary: Acute and convalescent COVID-19 specimens originated in the United States, Italy and Spain. Nucleic acid was either cDNA or gDNA, and it came from T cells, B-cell-depleted T cells, or PBMCs.

Original handling: Estimated nucleated cell counts came from reference gene primer amplification. TCRdb's table, derived via immunoSEQ multiplex PCR, lists solely in-frame clones and lacks some. V, J and clone size are taken as reported in that table, and D and trimming were inferred from the DNA itself. The sample includes around 300,000 clones, approximately 92% seen only once; the top ten take 0.9% to 1.2%. The receptor's source is a woman aged 25-40 years who had recovered from COVID-19. Sequencing used PBMCs or T cells enriched from blood (not recorded which). This chain joins TRBV7-6 and TRBJ2-1; possibly TRBD2 for D (5 bases). CDR3 nucleotide sequence: TGTGCCAGCAGCTTTGGACTGTACAATGAGCAGTTCTTC. Its translation is CASSFGLYNEQFF.